This T cell receptor beta chain is from a study of blood T cells in healthy people across ages. Study-level points and caveats: Higher diversity, along with more naive CD4+ cells, distinguished long-lived donors from aged donors.

This CDR3 is built from 13 residues. Trimming pared 6 bases from V and 6 bases from J, leaving 17 bases between. Germline assignment: CDR1 DFQATT and CDR2 SNEGSKA (reference sequence). The second PCR ran roughly 6 to 12 cycles with a sample-barcoded 5' primer and J-beta primers. No fewer than 3 million CDR3-containing paired-end reads came from each sample. MiXCR, run by TCRdb on the 5' RACE reads, gives a single entry per CDR3 protein. The data show approximately 830,000 distinct CDR3 sequences, 55% to 65% seen once. As to this clonotype: Its antigen is not known.

Sequencing was done on a sample of blood. This rearrangement joins TRBV20-1 to TRBJ1-1, with unresolved D. This clonotype was sampled from a man aged 25-40 years in good health. The CDR3 DNA follows: TGCAGTGCCCCTCTCGGGCTGCGCGCTGAAGCTTTCTTT. This encodes CSAPLGLRAEAFF.